This entry lists 29 T cell receptor beta chains sequenced from one sample in a study of cytomegalovirus exposure and HLA in healthy donors. The PCR contained 60 Vbeta and 13 Jbeta primers. This table comes from immunoSEQ multiplex PCR, and its TCRdb copy is limited to in-frame clones, with some not included. Of 100,000 to 150,000 clones listed, 60% to 85% are singletons. Source material: PBMCs. These receptors all come from a man aged 30-40 years in good health and CMV-seronegative.

The chain joins TRBV19 to TRBJ2-7, with 7 bases aligning to TRBD2. The junction had 15 bases not matched to a gene; V was cut back by 2 bases and J by 2 bases. The CDR3 spans 18 residues. Germline loops: CDR1 LNHDA, CDR2 SQIVND (reference sequence). Here the CDR3 reads CASSIRGSLMAGAYEQYF. CDR3 DNA: TGTGCCAGTAGTATAAGGGGATCTTTAATGGCGGGAGCCTACGAGCAGTACTTC.

This chain connects TRBV7-9 to TRBJ2-7, with TRBD2 as a possible D gene (7 bases). Germline V lookup: CDR1 SEHNR, CDR2 FQNEAQ (reference sequence). V was trimmed by 1 base and J by 3 bases, leaving 19 bases between them. This CDR3 spans 17 amino acids. The CDR3 sequence: CASSLGGLAGDNYEQYF. The DNA of the CDR3 is TGTGCCAGCAGCTTAGGGGGCTTGGCGGGGGACAACTACGAGCAGTACTTC.

This clone was found a few times. The chain couples TRBV20-1 to TRBJ1-2; the D is unclear. From germline, CDR1 is DFQATT and CDR2 SNEGSKA (reference sequence). CDR3 length: 10 amino acids. V dropped 6 bases and J dropped 8 bases, with 10 bases sitting between them. The CDR3 DNA follows: TGCAGTGCCGCCCGGGAGGGCTACACCTTC. Amino acids: CSAAREGYTF.

V gene TRBV6-6 combines with J gene TRBJ2-3; D call uncertain. Germline CDR1 reads MNHNY; CDR2 reads SVGAGI (reference sequence). Trimming removed 2 bases from V and 0 bases from J, with 9 bases in between. The length of the CDR3 is 15 residues. The CDR3, as DNA: TGTGCCAGCAGTTACGAGCCGGTGAGCACAGATACGCAGTATTTT. It translates to CASSYEPVSTDTQYF.

This clone has only one observation. The genes are TRBV5-6 and TRBJ1-2, with 8 bases that match TRBD1. Trimming took 5 bases from V and 6 from J; bases not matched to a gene: 9. Germline-derived CDR1 and CDR2 are SGHDT and YYEEEE. The CDR3 consists of 14 residues. The CDR3: CASRHRTGIHGYTF. The CDR3 DNA is TGTGCCAGCAGACACCGGACAGGGATACATGGCTACACCTTC.

The chain combines TRBV7-3 with TRBJ1-2; TRBD1 agrees at 9 bases. The germline CDR1 and CDR2 sequences are SGHTA and FQGTGA. V was clipped by 5 bases and J by 7 bases; unmatched bases: 5. This CDR3 is 13 amino acids long. The CDR3 is CASSLTGGGGYTF. CDR3 sequence (DNA): TGTGCCAGCAGCCTCACAGGGGGCGGTGGCTACACCTTC.

This clone was detected once. The chain links TRBV28 to TRBJ1-1; no definite D call. In germline, CDR1 is MDHEN, CDR2 SYDVKM. Trimming stripped 7 bases from V and 5 bases from J, with 14 bases between. The CDR3 runs to 13 residues. DNA of the CDR3: TGTGCCAGCACCCCATCGGGGAGGACTGAAGCTTTCTTT. This sequence encodes CASTPSGRTEAFF.

This clone came up a few times. The V gene is TRBV6-5, the J gene TRBJ1-3; 7 positions match TRBD1. CDR3 length: 14 residues. Germline lookup yields CDR1 MNHEY and CDR2 SVGAGI. J gave up 4 bases and V 5 bases, and 5 bases lay outside the gene matches. The DNA for the CDR3 is TGTGCCAGCAGTCCCGGGACAGACGGAAACACCATATATTTT. It codes for CASSPGTDGNTIYF.

The chain uses TRBV10-1 and TRBJ2-7; D perhaps matches TRBD1 (6 bases). V shed 2 bases and J shed 3 bases, with 14 bases lying between them. Germline lookup yields CDR1 WNHNN and CDR2 SYGVQD (reference sequence). This CDR3 is 15 amino acids long. CDR3 sequence reads: CASSEKAGVDYEQYF. The CDR3 bases are TGCGCCAGCAGTGAGAAGGCAGGGGTCGACTACGAGCAGTACTTC.

This clone was observed a single time. V and J are TRBV6-6 and TRBJ1-5, with D perhaps matching TRBD1 (5 bases). Germline values: CDR1 MNHNY, CDR2 SVGAGI (reference sequence). The CDR3 sequence is 14 residues long. V was cut by 6 bases and J by 0 bases, with 9 bases left in between. The CDR3 here is CASSDSYSNQPQHF. The CDR3 DNA reads as TGTGCCAGCAGCGACAGTTATAGCAATCAGCCCCAGCATTTT.

The chain employs TRBV4-1 and TRBJ2-7; D is perhaps TRBD1 (6 bases). Germline CDR1 and CDR2: MGHRA and YSYEKL. Trimming took off 0 bases at V and 2 bases at J, with 11 bases between the two ends. This CDR3 is 15 amino acids long. As DNA, the CDR3 is TGCGCCAGCAGCCAAGACGACAGGTCCACCTACGAGCAGTACTTC. It is translated as CASSQDDRSTYEQYF.

The chain combines TRBV27 with TRBJ1-1; the D gene is possibly TRBD1 (5 bases). V was shortened by 5 bases and J by 6 bases, with 13 bases between the two germline ends. Germline lookup yields CDR1 MNHEY and CDR2 SMNVEV (reference sequence). The CDR3 length is 13 residues. The CDR3 DNA reads as TGTGCCAGCAGTCGTGGGGCCCCGGCTGAAGCTTTCTTT. It specifies CASSRGAPAEAFF.

The genes are TRBV5-1 and TRBJ2-5; no clear D gene. CDR3 length equals 13 residues. With 1 base removed from V and 1 base from J, the gap between germline ends came to 5 bases. CDR1 is SGHRS, CDR2 YFSETQ, per germline. CDR3: CASSLLAQETQYF. The CDR3 DNA reads TGCGCCAGCAGCTTGTTGGCCCAAGAGACCCAGTACTTC.

The J gene is TRBJ2-3, the V gene TRBV27, with TRBD1 matching 9 bases. Germline CDR1 is MNHEY and CDR2 is SMNVEV (reference sequence). The CDR3 contains 13 residues. V gave up 10 bases and J gave up 4 bases; unmatched junction bases: 6. CDR3 loop: CAIRDREADTQYF. In DNA form, the CDR3 reads TGTGCCATCCGGGACAGGGAGGCAGATACGCAGTATTTT.

The rearrangement uses TRBV27 and TRBJ2-3; 7 bases are shared with TRBD1. The J segment lost 3 bases and the V segment lost 4 bases, leaving 7 bases of the junction unmatched. Germline loops: CDR1 MNHEY, CDR2 SMNVEV (reference sequence). The CDR3 extends over 15 amino acids. The CDR3 sequence is CASSSPGRGTDTQYF. CDR3 bases: TGTGCCAGCAGTTCTCCGGGCAGGGGGACAGATACGCAGTATTTT.

The J gene is TRBJ2-1, the V gene TRBV7-2; maybe TRBD2 (6 bases). Germline CDR1 SGHTA, CDR2 FQGNSA. The CDR3 runs 13 residues. Trimming pared 2 bases from V and 9 bases from J, leaving 11 bases between. The CDR3 DNA reads as TGTGCCAGCAGCTTACTGCGGGGCGGTGAGCAGTTCTTC. Its protein product is CASSLLRGGEQFF.

V usage is TRBV7-2 and J usage is TRBJ2-1; 15 bases line up with TRBD2. Unmatched junction bases numbered 8, after V lost 5 bases and J lost 9 bases. Germline V lookup: CDR1 SGHTA, CDR2 FQGNSA. The CDR3 runs 16 residues. The CDR3 spells CASSRTSGGAMGEQFF. The CDR3 nucleotides read TGTGCCAGCAGCCGGACTAGCGGGGGGGCCATGGGTGAGCAGTTCTTC.

The chain has TRBV5-4 and TRBJ2-6, with a possible D match to TRBD1 (5 bases). V lost 0 bases and J lost 0, with 7 bases in between. Per the germline V gene, CDR1 is SGHNT and CDR2 is YYREEE (reference sequence). The CDR3 is 16 residues long. The CDR3 DNA follows: TGTGCCAGCAGCTTGGGACAGAGCTCTGGGGCCAACGTCCTGACTTTC. Translation gives CASSLGQSSGANVLTF.

The CDR3 DNA reads as TGTGCCAGCAGCTTAGCGGTCGGGGTTGGGGGGGGCGCCGGGGAGCTGTTTTTT. Its protein product is CASSLAVGVGGGAGELFF. V usage is TRBV7-2 and J usage is TRBJ2-2; a weak D match, TRBD2 (7 bases). Between the trimmed V and J ends, which lost 0 bases and 6 bases, there was a span of 20 bases. The CDR3 consists of 18 residues. CDR1 is SGHTA and CDR2 is FQGNSA in the germline V gene.

This clone was observed once. This sequence joins TRBV27 and TRBJ2-2, with 7 nucleotides matching TRBD1. The ends lost 2 bases at V and 1 base at J; junction bases unmatched: 1. The CDR3 loop spans 15 amino acids. Germline lookup yields CDR1 MNHEY and CDR2 SMNVEV (reference sequence). CDR3 residues: CASSLRTGNTGELFF. CDR3 DNA: TGTGCCAGCAGTTTACGGACAGGGAACACCGGGGAGCTGTTTTTT.

The V gene is TRBV19, the J gene TRBJ2-7, with D possibly being TRBD2 (5 bases). Trimming stripped 3 bases from V and 7 bases from J, with 16 bases between. CDR3 length: 14 amino acids. Looked up from germline, CDR1 is LNHDA and CDR2 is SQIVND (reference sequence). DNA for the CDR3: TGTGCCAGTAGTATGCAAAGAAGCGGTCGTGAGCAGTACTTC. This sequence encodes CASSMQRSGREQYF. Combining the CDR3 with reference TRBV19 and TRBJ2-7 gives the whole variable domain DGGITQSPKYLFRKEGQNVTLSCEQNLNHDAMYWYRQDPGQGLRLIYYSQIVNDFQKGDIAEGYSVSREKKESFPLTVTSAQKNPTAFYLCASSMQRSGREQYFGPGTRLTVT.

This chain uses TRBV7-6 with TRBJ2-7; 9 bases line up with TRBD2. The CDR3 length is 15 residues. Germline CDR1 is SGHVS and CDR2 is FNYEAQ. Unmatched junction bases numbered 6, after V lost 1 base and J lost 5 bases. The CDR3 coding sequence is TGTGCCAGCAGCTTAGGAGGACTAGCGTTGCACGAGCAGTACTTC. It encodes CASSLGGLALHEQYF.

The rearrangement links TRBV28 to TRBJ2-7; D is perhaps TRBD1 (6 bases). From germline, CDR1 is MDHEN and CDR2 SYDVKM. V was trimmed by 1 base and J by 12 bases, leaving 10 bases between them. The CDR3 is 11 residues long. The CDR3 here is CASSLSQGSYF. DNA for the CDR3: TGTGCCAGCAGTTTATCGCAGGGGTCGTACTTC.

V gene TRBV29-1 combines with J gene TRBJ2-1, with D possibly being TRBD1 (6 bases). In germline, CDR1 is SQVTM, CDR2 ANQGSEA. Trimming stripped 5 bases from V and 5 bases from J, with 16 bases between. There are 14 residues in the CDR3. CDR3 coding DNA: TGCAGCGTTCCGGACAGAACTTTTAACAATGAGCAGTTCTTC. Translation gives CSVPDRTFNNEQFF.

The chain couples TRBV5-6 to TRBJ2-7; D is uncertain. The germline V gene encodes CDR1 SGHDT and CDR2 YYEEEE. Trimming shortened V by 4 bases and J by 5 bases, and 10 bases separated the two germline ends. CDR3 length: 12 amino acids. Here the CDR3 DNA reads TGTGCCAGCAGCCCATTAGGAGACGAGCAGTACTTC. Its protein product is CASSPLGDEQYF. Full variable domain (outside the CDR3, taken from reference TRBV5-6 and TRBJ2-7): DAGVTQSPTHLIKTRGQQVTLRCSPKSGHDTVSWYQQALGQGPQFIFQYYEEEERQRGNFPDRFSGHQFPNYSSELNVNALLLGDSALYLCASSPLGDEQYFGPGTRLTVT.

J is TRBJ2-5 and V is TRBV7-9; no reliable D call. Trimming pared 1 base from V and 7 bases from J, leaving 10 bases between. CDR1 and CDR2 from the germline V gene are SEHNR and FQNEAQ (reference sequence). The CDR3 is made up of 13 amino acids. CDR3 loop: CASSLDPSGTQYF. The CDR3 DNA sequence: TGTGCCAGCAGCTTAGACCCTAGTGGGACCCAGTACTTC.

The chain has TRBV25-1 and TRBJ2-5; TRBD1 might be the D (6 bases). V lost 3 bases, J lost 2 bases, and 13 bases lay in between. The CDR3 has 15 residues. The V gene's germline CDR1 is MGHDK and CDR2 SYGVNS. CDR3 in amino acids: CASSEGAGEQETQYF. The CDR3 DNA reads TGTGCCAGCAGTGAGGGGGCAGGGGAGCAAGAGACCCAGTACTTC.

This chain links TRBV18 with TRBJ2-1; D call uncertain. CDR1 KGHSH and CDR2 LQKENI come from the germline V gene. V was shortened by 0 bases and J by 6 bases, with 18 bases between the two germline ends. The CDR3 has 17 amino acids. CDR3 residues: CASSPPKKQPEFNEQFF. The CDR3 DNA sequence: TGTGCCAGCTCACCACCCAAGAAACAGCCTGAGTTCAATGAGCAGTTCTTC.

The gene calls are TRBV10-3 and TRBJ1-2; 7 bases fit TRBD1. The CDR3 covers 14 residues. Germline lookup yields CDR1 ENHRY and CDR2 SYGVKD. V lost 6 bases and J lost 8; bases outside the gene matches: 12. Here the CDR3 reads CAISRDSFISGYTF. As DNA, the CDR3 is TGTGCCATCAGCCGGGACAGCTTTATTTCGGGCTACACCTTC.